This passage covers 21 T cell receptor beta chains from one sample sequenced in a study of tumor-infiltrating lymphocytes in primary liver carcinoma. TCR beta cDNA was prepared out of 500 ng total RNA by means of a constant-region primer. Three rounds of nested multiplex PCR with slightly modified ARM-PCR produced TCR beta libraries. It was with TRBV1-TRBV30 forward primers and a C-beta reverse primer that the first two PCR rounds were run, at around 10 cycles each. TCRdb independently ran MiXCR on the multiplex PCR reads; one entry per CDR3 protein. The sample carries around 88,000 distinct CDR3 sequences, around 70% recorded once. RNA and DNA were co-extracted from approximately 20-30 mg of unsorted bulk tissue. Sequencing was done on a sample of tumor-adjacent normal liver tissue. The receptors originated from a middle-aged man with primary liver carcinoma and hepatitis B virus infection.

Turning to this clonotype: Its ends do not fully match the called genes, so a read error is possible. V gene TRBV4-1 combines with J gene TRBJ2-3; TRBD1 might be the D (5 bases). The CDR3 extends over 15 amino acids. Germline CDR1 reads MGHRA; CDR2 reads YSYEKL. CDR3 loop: CTSSQVSDITDTQYF. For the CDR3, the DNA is TGCACCAGCAGCCAAGTCTCGGACATCACAGATACGCAGTATTTT.

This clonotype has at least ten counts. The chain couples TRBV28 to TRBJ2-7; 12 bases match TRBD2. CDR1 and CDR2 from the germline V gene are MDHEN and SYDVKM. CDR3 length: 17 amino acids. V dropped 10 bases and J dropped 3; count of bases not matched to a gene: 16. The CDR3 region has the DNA TGTGCCACCGAGTCCCGACTAGCGGGAGTCCTCTACTACGAGCAGTACTTC. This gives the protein CATESRLAGVLYYEQYF.

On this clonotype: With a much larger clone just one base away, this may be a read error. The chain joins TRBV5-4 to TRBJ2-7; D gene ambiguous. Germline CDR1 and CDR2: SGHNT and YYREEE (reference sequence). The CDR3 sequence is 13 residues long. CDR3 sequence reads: CTSSLAGSYEQYF. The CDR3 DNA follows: TGTACCAGCAGCTTGGCCGGCTCCTACGAGCAGTACTTC.

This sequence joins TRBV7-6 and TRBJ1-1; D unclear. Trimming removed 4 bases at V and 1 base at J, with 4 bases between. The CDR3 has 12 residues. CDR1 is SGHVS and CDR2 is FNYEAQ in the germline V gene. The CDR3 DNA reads TGTGCCAGCAGCTATGGGAACACTGAAGCTTTCTTT. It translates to CASSYGNTEAFF.

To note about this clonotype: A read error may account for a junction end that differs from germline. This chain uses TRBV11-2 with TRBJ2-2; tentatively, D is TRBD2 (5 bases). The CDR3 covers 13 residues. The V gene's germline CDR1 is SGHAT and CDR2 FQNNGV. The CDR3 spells CASSLKFIGELFF. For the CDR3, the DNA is TGTGCCAGCAGCTTAAAGTTTATCGGGGAGCTGTTTTTC.

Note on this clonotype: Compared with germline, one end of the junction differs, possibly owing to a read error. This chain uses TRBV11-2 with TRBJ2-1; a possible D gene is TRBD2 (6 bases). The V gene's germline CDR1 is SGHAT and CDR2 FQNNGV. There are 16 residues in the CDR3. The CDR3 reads CDSSLRGSGRENEQFF. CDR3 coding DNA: TGTGACAGCAGCTTACGGGGGTCCGGGAGAGAAAATGAGCAGTTCTTC.

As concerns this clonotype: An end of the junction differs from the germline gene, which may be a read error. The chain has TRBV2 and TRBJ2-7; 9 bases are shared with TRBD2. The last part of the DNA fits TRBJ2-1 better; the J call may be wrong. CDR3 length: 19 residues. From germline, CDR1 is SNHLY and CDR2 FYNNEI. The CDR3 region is CTSRESRGGPRSSYNDQFF. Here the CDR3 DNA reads TGTACCAGCCGTGAGTCGCGGGGGGGCCCGAGAAGCTCCTACAATGATCAGTTCTTC.

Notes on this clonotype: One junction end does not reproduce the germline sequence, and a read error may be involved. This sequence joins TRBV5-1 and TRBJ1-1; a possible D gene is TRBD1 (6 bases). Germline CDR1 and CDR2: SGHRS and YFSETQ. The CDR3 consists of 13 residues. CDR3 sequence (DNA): TGCGCCAGCAGCTTGAGACAGGACACTGAATCTTTCTTT. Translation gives CASSLRQDTESFF.

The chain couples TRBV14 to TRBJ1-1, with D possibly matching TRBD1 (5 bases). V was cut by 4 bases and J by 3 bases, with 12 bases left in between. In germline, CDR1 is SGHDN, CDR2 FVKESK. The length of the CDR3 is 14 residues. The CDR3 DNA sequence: TGTGCCAGCAGCCCGGGGGAGGTTGACACTGAAGCTTTCTTT. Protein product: CASSPGEVDTEAFF.

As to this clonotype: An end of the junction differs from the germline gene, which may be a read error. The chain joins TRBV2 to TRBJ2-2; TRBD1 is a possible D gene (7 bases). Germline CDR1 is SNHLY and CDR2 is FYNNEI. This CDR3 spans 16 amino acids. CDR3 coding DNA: TGTGCCAGCAACTTGCAGGGGGGACTCAACACCTGGGAGCTGTTTTTT. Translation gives CASNLQGGLNTWELFF. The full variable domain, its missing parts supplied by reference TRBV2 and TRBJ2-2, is EPEVTQTPSHQVTQMGQEVILRCVPISNHLYFYWYRQILGQKVEFLVSFYNNEISEKSEIFDDQFSVERPDGSNFTLKIRSTKLEDSAMYFCASNLQGGLNTWELFFGEGSRLTVL.

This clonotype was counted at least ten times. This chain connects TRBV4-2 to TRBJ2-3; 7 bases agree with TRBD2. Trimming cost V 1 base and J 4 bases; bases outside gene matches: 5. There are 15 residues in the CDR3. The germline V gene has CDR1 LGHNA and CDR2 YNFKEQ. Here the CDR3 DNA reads TGTGCCAGCAGCCAAGCCGCGGGAGTCTCAGATACGCAGTATTTT. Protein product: CASSQAAGVSDTQYF.

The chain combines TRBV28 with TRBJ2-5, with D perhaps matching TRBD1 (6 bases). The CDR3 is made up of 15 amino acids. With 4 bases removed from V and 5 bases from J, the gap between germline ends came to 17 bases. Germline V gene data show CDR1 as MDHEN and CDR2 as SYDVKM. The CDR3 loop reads CASSSPTGTLETQYF. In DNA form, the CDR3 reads TGTGCCAGCAGTTCCCCGACAGGTACTCTGGAGACCCAGTACTTC.

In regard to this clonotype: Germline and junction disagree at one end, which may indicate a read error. The CDR3 DNA reads as TGCAACGTTGACGTGGAGGGCCAGGCTTACTTC. Encoded protein: CNVDVEGQAYF. The chain uses TRBV29-1 and TRBJ2-4; the D gene is possibly TRBD2 (6 bases). The CDR3 runs to 11 residues. Germline CDR1 SQVTM, CDR2 ANQGSEA.

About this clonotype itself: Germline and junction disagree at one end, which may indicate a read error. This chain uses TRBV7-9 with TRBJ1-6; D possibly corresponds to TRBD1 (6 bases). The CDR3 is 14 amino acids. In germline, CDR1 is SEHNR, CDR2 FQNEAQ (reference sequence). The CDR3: CVSSWGDTGSPLHF. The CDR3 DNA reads TGTGTCAGCAGTTGGGGGGATACAGGGTCACCCCTCCACTTT.

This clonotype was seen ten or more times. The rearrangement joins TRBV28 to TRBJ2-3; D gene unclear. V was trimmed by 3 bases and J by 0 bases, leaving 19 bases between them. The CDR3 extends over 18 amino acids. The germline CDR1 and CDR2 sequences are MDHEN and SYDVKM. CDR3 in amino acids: CASSFPLPSLSSTDTQYF. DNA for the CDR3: TGTGCCAGCAGTTTCCCCCTCCCTAGTCTATCTAGCACAGATACGCAGTATTTT.

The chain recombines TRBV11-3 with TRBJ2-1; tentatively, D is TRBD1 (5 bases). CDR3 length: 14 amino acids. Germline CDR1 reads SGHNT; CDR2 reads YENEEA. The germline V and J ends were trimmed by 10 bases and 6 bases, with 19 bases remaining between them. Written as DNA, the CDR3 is TGTGCCATAAGCTTAGTTGAGCAGGGCAATGAGCAGTTCTTC. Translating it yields CAISLVEQGNEQFF.

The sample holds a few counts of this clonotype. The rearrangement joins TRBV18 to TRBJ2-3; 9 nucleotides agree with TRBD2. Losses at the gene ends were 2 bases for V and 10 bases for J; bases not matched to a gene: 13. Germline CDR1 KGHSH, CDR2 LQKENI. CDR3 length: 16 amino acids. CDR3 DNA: TGTGCCAGCTCACCAACGGCTAGCGGGAACGGTGGGGCGCAGTATTTT. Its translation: CASSPTASGNGGAQYF. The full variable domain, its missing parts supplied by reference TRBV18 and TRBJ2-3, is NAGVMQNPRHLVRRRGQEARLRCSPMKGHSHVYWYRQLPEEGLKFMVYLQKENIIDESGMPKERFSAEFPKEGPSILRIQQVVRGDSAAYFCASSPTASGNGGAQYFGPGTRLTVL.

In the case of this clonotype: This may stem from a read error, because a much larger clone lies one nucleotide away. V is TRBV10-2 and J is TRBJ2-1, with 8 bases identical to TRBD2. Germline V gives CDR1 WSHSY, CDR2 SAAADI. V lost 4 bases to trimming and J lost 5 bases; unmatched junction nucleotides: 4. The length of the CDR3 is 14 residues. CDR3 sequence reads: CASSVTGGNNEQFF. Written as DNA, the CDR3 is TGCGCCAGCAGTGTAACGGGAGGGAACAATGAGCAGTTCTTC.

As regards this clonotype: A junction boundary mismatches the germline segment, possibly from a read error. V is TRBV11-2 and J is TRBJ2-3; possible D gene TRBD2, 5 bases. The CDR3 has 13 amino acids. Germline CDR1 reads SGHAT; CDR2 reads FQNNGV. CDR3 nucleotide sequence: TGCGCCAGCAGCTCGGGGAAGTGGGATACGCAGTATTTT. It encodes CASSSGKWDTQYF.

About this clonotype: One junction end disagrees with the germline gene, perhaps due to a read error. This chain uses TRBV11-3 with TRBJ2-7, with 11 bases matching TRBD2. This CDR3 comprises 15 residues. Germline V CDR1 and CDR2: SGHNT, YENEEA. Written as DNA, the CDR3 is TGTACCAGCATCCCCTCTACTAGCGGGAGAGGTAATCAGTACTTC. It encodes CTSIPSTSGRGNQYF.

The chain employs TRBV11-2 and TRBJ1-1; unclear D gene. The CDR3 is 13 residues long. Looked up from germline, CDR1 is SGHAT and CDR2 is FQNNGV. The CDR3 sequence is CTSSLSSNTEAFF. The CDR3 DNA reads TGTACTAGCAGCTTAAGTTCGAACACTGAAGCTTTCTTT. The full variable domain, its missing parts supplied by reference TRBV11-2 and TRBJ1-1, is EAGVAQSPRYKIIEKRQSVAFWCNPISGHATLYWYQQILGQGPKLLIQFQNNGVVDDSQLPKDRFSAERLKGVDSTLKIQPAKLEDSAVYLCTSSLSSNTEAFFGQGTRLTVV.